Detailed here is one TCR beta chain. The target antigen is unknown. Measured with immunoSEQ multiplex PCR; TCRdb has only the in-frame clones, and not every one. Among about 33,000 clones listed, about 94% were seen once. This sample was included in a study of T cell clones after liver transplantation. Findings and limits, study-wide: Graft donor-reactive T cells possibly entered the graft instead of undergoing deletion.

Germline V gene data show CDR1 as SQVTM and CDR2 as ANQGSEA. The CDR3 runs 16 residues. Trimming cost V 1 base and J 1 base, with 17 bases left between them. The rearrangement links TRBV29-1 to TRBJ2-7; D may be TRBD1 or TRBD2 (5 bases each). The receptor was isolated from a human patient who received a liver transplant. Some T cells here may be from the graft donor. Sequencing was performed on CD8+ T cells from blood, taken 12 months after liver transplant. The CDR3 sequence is CSVEGILGGTSYEQYF. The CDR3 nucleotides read TGCAGCGTTGAAGGGATACTTGGGGGTACATCCTACGAGCAGTACTTC.